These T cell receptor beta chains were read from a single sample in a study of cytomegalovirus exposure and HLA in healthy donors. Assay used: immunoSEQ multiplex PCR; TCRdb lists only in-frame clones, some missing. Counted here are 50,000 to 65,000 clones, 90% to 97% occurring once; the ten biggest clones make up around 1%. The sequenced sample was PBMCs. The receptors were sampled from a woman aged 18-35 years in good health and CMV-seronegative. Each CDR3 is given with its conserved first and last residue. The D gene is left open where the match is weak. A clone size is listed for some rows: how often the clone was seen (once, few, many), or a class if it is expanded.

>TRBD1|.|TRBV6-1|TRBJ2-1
TGTGCCAGCAGACAGGGGAATGAGCAGTTCTTC
CASRQGNEQFF
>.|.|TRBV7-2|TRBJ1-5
TGTGCCAGCAGCCCAAGGGGGGGGAGCCAGCCCCAGCATTTT
CASSPRGGSQPQHF
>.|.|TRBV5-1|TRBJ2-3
TGCGCCAGCAGCTTGGAGCCCGCAGGGGCCGCGGTGCGTACGCAGTATTTT
CASSLEPAGAAVRTQYF
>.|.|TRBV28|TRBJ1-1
TGTGCCAGCAGCCCCCCCATGAACACTGAAGCTTTCTTT
CASSPPMNTEAFF
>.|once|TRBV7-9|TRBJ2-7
TGTGCCAGCAGCCCGGTGGACGAGCAGTACTTC
CASSPVDEQYF
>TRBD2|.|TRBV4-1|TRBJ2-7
TGCGCCAGCAGCCAAGAACCGGGAGGGCCCTACGAGCAGTACTTC
CASSQEPGGPYEQYF
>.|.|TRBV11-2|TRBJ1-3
TGTGCCAGCAGCTTTTCTCAACCAGCGGCGGGAAACACCATATATTTT
CASSFSQPAAGNTIYF
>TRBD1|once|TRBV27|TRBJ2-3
TGTGCCAGCAGTGGGACAGGGGGGGCAGATACGCAGTATTTT
CASSGTGGADTQYF
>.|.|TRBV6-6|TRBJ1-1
TGTGCCAGCCACTCAGGGGCAGCAAATGAAGCTTTCTTT
CASHSGAANEAFF
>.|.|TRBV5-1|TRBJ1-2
TGCGCCAGCAGCTTGGGTCAGGCGATTAACTATGGCTACACCTTC
CASSLGQAINYGYTF
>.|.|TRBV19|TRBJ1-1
TGTGCCAGTAGTAGGACACCAACGATTTTAGACACTGAAGCTTTCTTT
CASSRTPTILDTEAFF
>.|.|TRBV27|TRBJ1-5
TGTGCCAGCACCCCAATAGGGGGGGATCAGCCCCAGCATTTT
CASTPIGGDQPQHF
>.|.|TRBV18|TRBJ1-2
TGTGCCAGCTCACCAGGGCAGGGCTATGGCTACACCTTC
CASSPGQGYGYTF
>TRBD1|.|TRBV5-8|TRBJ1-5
TGTGCCAGCAGCTCCCGGACAGGTAATCAGCCCCAGCATTTT
CASSSRTGNQPQHF
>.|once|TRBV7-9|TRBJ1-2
TGTGCCAGCAGCCCCGCCCCAGGGGCCTATGGCTACACCTTC
CASSPAPGAYGYTF
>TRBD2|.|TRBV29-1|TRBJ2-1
TGCAGCGTTGAGGGACTAGCGGCATCCTACAATGAGCAGTTCTTC
CSVEGLAASYNEQFF
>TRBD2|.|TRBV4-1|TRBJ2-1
TGCGCCAGCAGCCAAGGGGGGGGACACGGGACTAGCGGGAGGGGTAATGAGCAGTTCTTC
CASSQGGGHGTSGRGNEQFF
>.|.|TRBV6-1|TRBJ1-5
TGTGCCAGCCACCAGGGTTATAGCAATCAGCCCCAGCATTTT
CASHQGYSNQPQHF
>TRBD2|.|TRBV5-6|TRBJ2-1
TGTGCCAGCAGCTTGGTGCCGGGGACTAGCGGGAACAATGAGCAGTTCTTC
CASSLVPGTSGNNEQFF
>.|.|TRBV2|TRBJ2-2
TGTGCCAGCCAGCGGGCCCCTGGGACCGGGGAGCTGTTTTTT
CASQRAPGTGELFF
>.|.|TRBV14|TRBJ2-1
TGTGCCAGCACCTCATTCCCGCGCGTCGGAGTCAATGAGCAGTTCTTC
CASTSFPRVGVNEQFF
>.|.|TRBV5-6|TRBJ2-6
TGTGCCGGGCGCCCGGCGGGGGCCAACGTCCTGACTTTC
CAGRPAGANVLTF
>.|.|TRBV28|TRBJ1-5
TGTGCCAGCAGTTTGGGAGTTAGCAATCAGCCCCAGCATTTT
CASSLGVSNQPQHF
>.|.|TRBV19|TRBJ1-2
TGTGCCACAGAGGGGGGGCGCTATGGCTACACCTTC
CATEGGRYGYTF
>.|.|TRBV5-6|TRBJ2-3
TGTGCCAGCAGCTTGGGCGGGATGGACACAGATACGCAGTATTTT
CASSLGGMDTDTQYF
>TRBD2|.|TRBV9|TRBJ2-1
TGTGCCAGCAGCGTAGGGCGCGGGGGGTCCTACAATGAGCAGTTCTTC
CASSVGRGGSYNEQFF
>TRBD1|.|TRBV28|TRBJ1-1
TGTGCCAGCAGGCCGGACAGGGGATACACTGAAGCTTTCTTT
CASRPDRGYTEAFF
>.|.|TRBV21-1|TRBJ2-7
TGTGCCAGCAGCAAACCAGGGGCAGGGGGTTTCTACGAGCAGTACTTC
CASSKPGAGGFYEQYF
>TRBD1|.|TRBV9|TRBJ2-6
TGTGCCAGCAGCCTCCGGGACAGGGGGTCCTCTGGGGCCAACGTCCTGACTTTC
CASSLRDRGSSGANVLTF
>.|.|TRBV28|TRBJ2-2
TGTGCCAGCAGTGCCAGGACAGACACCGGGGAGCTGTTTTTT
CASSARTDTGELFF
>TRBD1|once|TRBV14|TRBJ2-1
TGTGCCAGCAGCGCCAGAGACGGGACAGCCATGGGTGAGCAGTTCTTC
CASSARDGTAMGEQFF
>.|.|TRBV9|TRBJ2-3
TGTGCCAGCAGCGTACACGGTAACACAGATACGCAGTATTTT
CASSVHGNTDTQYF
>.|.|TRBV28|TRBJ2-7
TGTGCCAGCAGCCTCACCAGCTCCTACGAGCAGTACTTC
CASSLTSSYEQYF
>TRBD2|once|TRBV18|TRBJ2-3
TGTGCCAGCTCCCAAGCCAGACTAGCGGTCACGGCAGATACGCAGTATTTT
CASSQARLAVTADTQYF
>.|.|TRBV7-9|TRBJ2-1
TGTGCCAGCAGCTTGGGACTTTACAATGAGCAGTTCTTC
CASSLGLYNEQFF
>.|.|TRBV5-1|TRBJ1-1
TGCGCCAGCAGCTGGGGGGGAGGGGGGAACACTGAAGCTTTCTTT
CASSWGGGGNTEAFF
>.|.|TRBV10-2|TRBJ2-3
TGCGCCAGCAGTGATCCCAGGGGTGGGACAGATACGCAGTATTTT
CASSDPRGGTDTQYF
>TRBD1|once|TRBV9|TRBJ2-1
TGTGCCAGCAGCCCAGGGGACAGGAGCTCCTACAATGAGCAGTTCTTC
CASSPGDRSSYNEQFF
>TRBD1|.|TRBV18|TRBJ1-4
TGTGCCAGCTCACCACCTAGGACAGGGTTTAAGACTAATGAAAAACTGTTTTTT
CASSPPRTGFKTNEKLFF
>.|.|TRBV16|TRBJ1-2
TGTGCCAGCAGCCAATCTGGGGCGGCGGGCTACACCTTC
CASSQSGAAGYTF
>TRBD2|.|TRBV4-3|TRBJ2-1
TGCGCCAGCAGCCAAGAGCCTATGTCCCAAAGCGGGACTAGCGTAGTCAATGAGCAGTTCTTC
CASSQEPMSQSGTSVVNEQFF
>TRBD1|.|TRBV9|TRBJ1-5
TGTGCCAGCAGCCCGCCAGACAGGGGTGGTCAGCCCCAGCATTTT
CASSPPDRGGQPQHF
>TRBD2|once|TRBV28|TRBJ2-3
TGTGCCAGCAGTTTCCCCCGGGGGGATGCAGATACGCAGTATTTT
CASSFPRGDADTQYF
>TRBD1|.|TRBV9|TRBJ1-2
TGTGCCAGCAGCGTAGCTGACAGGGATGTTGGGGATGGCTACACCTTC
CASSVADRDVGDGYTF